This T cell receptor beta chain was found in a study of human T cells and chemical hapten exposure. TCRdb fed the RACE reads into MiXCR, producing one record per CDR3 protein. The sample yields under 200,000 distinct CDR3 sequences, approximately 15% seen once. The sample holds a few counts of this clonotype. Antigen specificity is unknown. The CDR3 sequence is 9 residues long. V dropped 8 bases and J dropped 10 bases, with 9 bases sitting between them. The germline V gene has CDR1 SQVTM and CDR2 ANQGSEA. General study points: Expanded TCRs clustered into significantly more large CDR3 similarity groups than controls, the analysis revealed.

Time point in this sample: patch test 1, 2 weeks after DPC sensitization. Described treatment: therapeutic diphenylcyclopropenone sensitization with weekly scalp DPC. Here the sequenced sample was whole blood, taken in connection with sensitization to the hapten diphenylcyclopropenone (DPC). This chain links TRBV29-1 with TRBJ2-1; D is tentatively TRBD1 or TRBD2 (5 bases each). This sequence originates from a woman aged 25 to 39 with alopecia areata. Some clones in this sample may be carry-over from other donors' samples. The CDR3 protein is CSRGDEQFF. CDR3 bases: TGCAGCCGAGGGGACGAGCAGTTCTTC.